What follows are 23 T cell receptor beta chains derived from one specimen sequenced in a study of radiotherapy plus CTLA-4 blockade in lung cancer. Clones were read by immunoSEQ multiplex PCR, and TCRdb kept only the in-frame ones, dropping some. There are just under 60,000 clones in the sample; around 80% occur only once, and around 3.7% lies in the top ten. The material sequenced was peripheral blood, taken from a patient treated with radiotherapy plus ipilimumab. Every receptor here comes from a human donor with non-small cell lung cancer who had a partial response to radiotherapy plus ipilimumab.

This clone occurred once. V usage is TRBV5-5 and J usage is TRBJ2-5; D is possibly TRBD2 (5 bases). V dropped 2 bases and J dropped 5 bases, with 13 bases sitting between them. There are 14 residues in the CDR3. Looked up from germline, CDR1 is SGHKS and CDR2 is YYEKEE (reference sequence). DNA for the CDR3: TGTGCCAGCAGCTTCGGGGTGATGGTTGAGACCCAGTACTTC. Its translation is CASSFGVMVETQYF. Full variable domain (rest looked up from reference TRBV5-5 and TRBJ2-5): DAGVTQSPTHLIKTRGQQVTLRCSPISGHKSVSWYQQVLGQGPQFIFQYYEKEERGRGNFPDRFSARQFPNYSSELNVNALLLGDSALYLCASSFGVMVETQYFGPGTRLLVL.

By share of the sample, this clone is medium-sized. This sequence joins TRBV4-1 and TRBJ1-1, with TRBD1 as a possible D gene (5 bases). Per the germline V gene, CDR1 is MGHRA and CDR2 is YSYEKL. V lost 1 base, J lost 0 bases, and 9 bases lay in between. This CDR3 region has 15 residues. Here the CDR3 DNA reads TGCGCCAGCAGCCAAGGTATGGGGCTGAACACTGAAGCTTTCTTT. This sequence encodes CASSQGMGLNTEAFF.

The chain recombines TRBV9 with TRBJ1-2, with D maybe TRBD1 (6 bases). Trimming pared 0 bases from V and 3 bases from J, leaving 9 bases between. Per the germline V gene, CDR1 is SGDLS and CDR2 is YYNGEE. The CDR3 is 14 residues long. The CDR3 sequence: CASSVGPGDYGYTF. The CDR3 DNA sequence: TGTGCCAGCAGCGTAGGCCCAGGGGACTATGGCTACACCTTC.

The CDR3 region has the DNA TGTGCCAGCAGTGAATGGAGGCAGGGGGCGGGTGGGGCCAACGTCCTGACTTTC. Its protein product is CASSEWRQGAGGANVLTF. V usage is TRBV6-1 and J usage is TRBJ2-6; TRBD1 aligns across 8 bases. CDR1 and CDR2 from the germline V gene are MNHNS and SASEGT. V shed 2 bases, J shed 3 bases, and the junction held 9 bases outside the gene matches. The CDR3 totals 18 residues.

The chain couples TRBV9 to TRBJ1-1; D remains unclear. V was trimmed by 0 bases and J by 1 base, leaving 10 bases between them. Germline V CDR1 and CDR2: SGDLS, YYNGEE. The CDR3 is 15 residues long. In nucleotides, the CDR3 is TGTGCCAGCAGCGTAGCTAACGGTCCGAACACTGAAGCTTTCTTT. Protein product: CASSVANGPNTEAFF.

The chain has TRBV6-5 and TRBJ1-5, with D maybe TRBD1 (6 bases). The CDR3 consists of 14 residues. The germline V and J ends were trimmed by 7 bases and 2 bases, with 12 bases remaining between them. Germline CDR1 reads MNHEY; CDR2 reads SVGAGI. CDR3 residues: CASTGGLGNQPQHF. For the CDR3, the DNA is TGTGCCAGCACGGGGGGGCTAGGCAATCAGCCCCAGCATTTT.

The rearrangement joins TRBV7-2 to TRBJ2-7; 10 bases fit TRBD1. Germline CDR1 is SGHTA and CDR2 is FQGNSA. V was clipped by 3 bases and J by 3 bases; unmatched bases: 5. The CDR3 contains 15 residues. CDR3: CASSFSGTGDYEQYF. DNA of the CDR3: TGTGCCAGCAGCTTCTCCGGGACAGGGGACTACGAGCAGTACTTC.

The chain links TRBV6-5 to TRBJ2-5; D may be TRBD1 (6 bases). The DNA end is more similar to TRBJ2-7, so the J call may be wrong. Germline CDR1 and CDR2: MNHEY and SVGAGI. The CDR3 has 13 amino acids. The CDR3 reads CASSLGGSYEQYF. The CDR3 DNA reads TGTGCCAGCAGCCTAGGGGGCTCCTACGAGCAGTACTTC.

This chain uses TRBV2 with TRBJ2-3; 10 bases are shared with TRBD2. Germline-derived CDR1 and CDR2 are SNHLY and FYNNEI. This CDR3 is 14 amino acids long. The J segment lost 7 bases and the V segment lost 7 bases, leaving 8 bases of the junction unmatched. This CDR3 reads CASNSGGASHTQYF. For the CDR3, the DNA is TGTGCCAGCAACAGCGGGGGGGCCTCTCATACGCAGTATTTT.

The chain has TRBV25-1 and TRBJ2-1; D is possibly TRBD2 (6 bases). Germline assignment: CDR1 MGHDK and CDR2 SYGVNS. V was cut by 1 base and J by 4 bases, with 11 bases left in between. The CDR3 runs 15 residues. CDR3 region: CASSEFGTPYNEQFF. CDR3 sequence (DNA): TGTGCCAGCAGTGAATTCGGGACTCCGTACAATGAGCAGTTCTTC.

The chain employs TRBV29-1 and TRBJ1-5, with 7 bases aligning to TRBD1. Germline values: CDR1 SQVTM, CDR2 ANQGSEA. This CDR3 has 15 amino acids. With 5 bases clipped from V and 3 bases from J, the junction kept 10 bases outside the gene matches. CDR3 region: CSVSGGRGDNQPQHF. As DNA, the CDR3 is TGCAGCGTTTCAGGGGGGCGGGGGGACAATCAGCCCCAGCATTTT. The full variable domain, with the rest looked up from reference TRBV29-1 and TRBJ1-5, is SAVISQKPSRDICQRGTSLTIQCQVDSQVTMMFWYRQQPGQSLTLIATANQGSEATYESGFVIDKFPISRPNLTFSTLTVSNMSPEDSSIYLCSVSGGRGDNQPQHFGDGTRLSIL.

The chain has TRBV4-3 and TRBJ2-5, with D uncertain. The DNA end lines up better with TRBJ2-7; the J call may be wrong. The CDR3 runs 14 residues. From germline, CDR1 is LGHNA and CDR2 YSLEER. CDR3 coding DNA: TGCGCCAGCAGCCAAGAAGGAGCCTCCTACGAGCAGTACTTC. Amino acid sequence: CASSQEGASYEQYF.

The chain recombines TRBV5-5 with TRBJ2-7, with 8 bases that match TRBD2. With 3 bases clipped from V and 3 bases from J, the junction kept 5 bases outside the gene matches. Per the germline V gene, CDR1 is SGHKS and CDR2 is YYEKEE (reference sequence). This CDR3 is 14 amino acids long. CDR3 sequence (DNA): TGTGCCAGCAGCTCTCGGGGGGGATACTACGAGCAGTACTTC. It specifies CASSSRGGYYEQYF.

The rearrangement uses TRBV6-1 and TRBJ2-5; tentatively, D is TRBD1 (6 bases). CDR3 size: 15 residues. Germline-derived CDR1 and CDR2 are MNHNS and SASEGT. V gave up 6 bases and J gave up 4 bases, with 18 bases separating them. This CDR3 is CASRVIPGAGETQYF. The CDR3, as DNA: TGTGCCAGCAGAGTAATTCCAGGGGCGGGAGAGACCCAGTACTTC.

This clone was seen a handful of times. The chain combines TRBV5-4 with TRBJ1-6; no definite D call. The V gene's germline CDR1 is SGHNT and CDR2 YYREEE (reference sequence). This CDR3 is 13 amino acids long. V shed 4 bases and J shed 5 bases, with 7 bases lying between them. The CDR3 region is CASSLVDNSPLHF. The CDR3 DNA sequence: TGTGCCAGCAGCCTGGTAGATAATTCACCCCTCCACTTT. The variable domain in full, completed from reference TRBV5-4 and TRBJ1-6, reads ETGVTQSPTHLIKTRGQQVTLRCSSQSGHNTVSWYQQALGQGPQFIFQYYREEENGRGNFPPRFSGLQFPNYSSELNVNALELDDSALYLCASSLVDNSPLHFGNGTRLTVT.

This clone was observed a handful of times. The J gene is TRBJ2-7, the V gene TRBV6-5; TRBD1 aligns across 9 bases. Germline V CDR1 and CDR2: MNHEY, SVGAGI. The CDR3 covers 14 residues. J was trimmed by 6 bases and V by 2 bases; bases with no gene match: 5. The chain's CDR3 is CASSYGDRGFEQYF. The CDR3 DNA reads TGTGCCAGCAGTTACGGAGACAGGGGGTTCGAGCAGTACTTC.

The V call is TRBV19, the J call TRBJ1-6, with D uncertain. The CDR3 is made up of 16 amino acids. Germline V gene data show CDR1 as LNHDA and CDR2 as SQIVND (reference sequence). The V and J ends lost 3 bases and 10 bases respectively, with 19 bases between them. Here the CDR3 DNA reads TGTGCCAGTAGTATGGATGGGAGCTCCGTAAAGTCACCCCTCCACTTT. Encoded protein: CASSMDGSSVKSPLHF. The full variable domain, rest sourced from reference TRBV19 and TRBJ1-6, is DGGITQSPKYLFRKEGQNVTLSCEQNLNHDAMYWYRQDPGQGLRLIYYSQIVNDFQKGDIAEGYSVSREKKESFPLTVTSAQKNPTAFYLCASSMDGSSVKSPLHFGNGTRLTVT.

This chain connects TRBV19 to TRBJ2-5; D may be TRBD2 (6 bases). The CDR3 is 15 residues long. Germline CDR1 and CDR2: LNHDA and SQIVND (reference sequence). V shed 5 bases and J shed 5 bases, with 18 bases lying between them. In DNA, the CDR3 is TGTGCCAGTAGTCCAGCACTAGCCTCCGGGGAGACCCAGTACTTC. Encoded protein: CASSPALASGETQYF.

V gene TRBV5-1 combines with J gene TRBJ2-5, with no clear D. Trimming left V 4 bases short and J 4 bases short, with 8 bases between. CDR1 is SGHRS and CDR2 is YFSETQ in the germline V gene. There are 12 residues in the CDR3. The chain's CDR3 is CASSRLGETQYF. The DNA for the CDR3 is TGCGCCAGCAGCCGCCTAGGAGAGACCCAGTACTTC.

This clone turned up a few times. V gene TRBV5-4 combines with J gene TRBJ2-7; 8 bases are shared with TRBD1. There are 16 residues in the CDR3. Germline V gene data show CDR1 as SGHNT and CDR2 as YYREEE (reference sequence). J gave up 2 bases and V 0 bases, and 7 bases lay outside the gene matches. The CDR3 region has the DNA TGTGCCAGCAGCTTGGCCCGGGCAGGGGGCCCCTACGAGCAGTACTTC. Its translation: CASSLARAGGPYEQYF. The complete variable domain, with remaining parts taken from reference TRBV5-4 and TRBJ2-7, reads ETGVTQSPTHLIKTRGQQVTLRCSSQSGHNTVSWYQQALGQGPQFIFQYYREEENGRGNFPPRFSGLQFPNYSSELNVNALELDDSALYLCASSLARAGGPYEQYFGPGTRLTVT.

This clone was detected a few times. The J gene is TRBJ1-2, the V gene TRBV2, with D maybe TRBD1 (6 bases). CDR3 length: 14 amino acids. Deletions cut 4 bases from V and 4 bases from J, with 13 bases between. The germline V gene encodes CDR1 SNHLY and CDR2 FYNNEI. CDR3 DNA: TGTGCCAGCAGTGCAGGACAGCTTCTCTATGGCTACACCTTC. Its translation is CASSAGQLLYGYTF. Full variable domain (missing parts from reference TRBV2 and TRBJ1-2): EPEVTQTPSHQVTQMGQEVILRCVPISNHLYFYWYRQILGQKVEFLVSFYNNEISEKSEIFDDQFSVERPDGSNFTLKIRSTKLEDSAMYFCASSAGQLLYGYTFGSGTRLTVV.

The chain uses TRBV11-3 and TRBJ1-1, with 10 positions matching TRBD1. V shed 5 bases and J 3 bases; nucleotides not matched to a gene: 12. This CDR3 spans 17 amino acids. From germline, CDR1 is SGHNT and CDR2 YENEEA. In DNA form, the CDR3 reads TGTGCCAGCAGCCCGAGGCTGACAGGGGGCTTGGACACTGAAGCTTTCTTT. Protein: CASSPRLTGGLDTEAFF. Full variable domain (rest looked up from reference TRBV11-3 and TRBJ1-1): EAGVVQSPRYKIIEKKQPVAFWCNPISGHNTLYWYLQNLGQGPELLIRYENEEAVDDSQLPKDRFSAERLKGVDSTLKIQPAELGDSAVYLCASSPRLTGGLDTEAFFGQGTRLTVV.

This clone was seen a few times. The V call is TRBV19, the J call TRBJ1-5; 10 nucleotides match TRBD1. Trimming at V came to 2 bases and at J to 5 bases, leaving 3 bases not matched to a gene. The CDR3 length is 15 residues. Germline CDR1 reads LNHDA; CDR2 reads SQIVND (reference sequence). The CDR3, as DNA: TGTGCCAGTAGTATAATGACAGGGGGCCATCAGCCCCAGCATTTT. Encoded protein: CASSIMTGGHQPQHF.